The source of this TCR beta chain is a study of T cells in Graves' hyperthyroidism and ophthalmopathy. Worth noting for this clonotype: As yet, its antigen is unknown.

The germline CDR1 and CDR2 sequences are ENHRY and SYGVKD. The CDR3 totals 13 residues. J was trimmed by 6 bases and V by 6 bases; bases with no gene match: 7. RNA transcripts were the template for amplifying TCR beta CDR3 regions. The HTBI primer set served for first-round RT-PCR of the TCR CDR3. Using its own MiXCR run on the multiplex PCR reads, TCRdb lists one record per CDR3 protein. The table records 500,000 to 650,000 distinct CDR3 sequences, roughly 15% of them present only once. Whole-study results and caveats: In simple terms, a model built on 13 V-J features told ophthalmopathy apart from stable hyperthyroidism.

The cohort's ophthalmopathy patients, a group with duration under 3 months, had a Clinical Activity Score of at least 3 and a NOSPECS grade of at least 4. Input material: blood. The genes are TRBV10-3 and TRBJ1-2; 7 positions agree with TRBD1. The source of this sequence is a woman between 50 and 59 years old with Graves' ophthalmopathy. The CDR3: CAIRVQGMDGYTF. As DNA, the CDR3 is TGTGCCATCAGAGTACAGGGGATGGATGGCTACACCTTC.